This T cell receptor (beta chain) is drawn from a study of OX40 agonist ivuxolimab in advanced cancers. For the study at large: Under the entry rules, prior anti-PD-1, anti-PD-L1 or anti-CTLA-4 therapy was allowed, and around 36% had some. Study results and limitations: In CD8+ T cells, expanded clones were on average more numerous than in CD4+. People who partly responded at 0.1-3.0 mg/kg had some of the least clonal expansion seen. CD4+ and CD8+ blood T cells expanded clonally by week 6 at 0.1 to 3.0 mg/kg.

V was trimmed by 5 bases and J by 0 bases, leaving 16 bases between them. Germline-derived CDR1 and CDR2 are SGHTA and FQGNSA. The CDR3 has 16 amino acids. In the case of this clone: Its specificity is not known.

This table comes from immunoSEQ multiplex PCR, and its TCRdb copy is limited to in-frame clones, with some not included. The repertoire has under 20,000 clones, 75% to 85% of them found once; the top ten carry approximately 3%. Sample: CD4+ or CD8+ T cells sorted from blood, taken in a trial of the OX40 agonist ivuxolimab. V and J are TRBV7-2 and TRBJ1-2, with D tentatively TRBD1 (6 bases). The clonotype originates from an adult with an advanced solid tumor such as melanoma, head and neck, liver or kidney cancer. CDR3 in DNA: TGTACCAGCAGCCAAGGGGGTGCGGGGGCTAACTATGGCTACACCTTC. Encoded protein: CTSSQGGAGANYGYTF.